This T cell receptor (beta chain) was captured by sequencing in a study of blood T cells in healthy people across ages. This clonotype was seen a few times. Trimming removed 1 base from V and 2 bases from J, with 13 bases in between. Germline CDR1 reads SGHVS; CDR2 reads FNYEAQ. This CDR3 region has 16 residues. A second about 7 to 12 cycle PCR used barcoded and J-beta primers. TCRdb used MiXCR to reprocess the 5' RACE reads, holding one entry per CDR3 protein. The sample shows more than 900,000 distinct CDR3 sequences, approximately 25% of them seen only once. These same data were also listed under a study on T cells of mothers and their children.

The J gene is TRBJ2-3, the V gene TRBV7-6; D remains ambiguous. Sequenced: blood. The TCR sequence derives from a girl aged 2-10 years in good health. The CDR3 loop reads CASSLVSAENTDTQYF. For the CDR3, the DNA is TGTGCCAGCAGCTTAGTTTCGGCGGAAAACACAGATACGCAGTATTTT.